A single sample gave rise to the 21 T cell receptor beta chains below, sequenced in a study of shared clonotypes between healthy human individuals. Sequencing used immunoSEQ multiplex PCR; TCRdb keeps in-frame clones, though not all of them. The table includes about 680,000 clones, about 92% detected once. As defined, naive CD8 cells were CD45RO-negative and positively selected for CCR7, with terminally differentiated effector memory CD45RA+ cells excluded. The specimen sequenced was naive CD8+ T cells sorted from blood. These TCRs come from a man aged 30 to 39 in good health.

This chain uses TRBV30 with TRBJ2-7; D remains unclear. This CDR3 is 15 amino acids long. V dropped 2 bases and J dropped 2 bases, with 16 bases sitting between them. Germline V gives CDR1 GTSNPN, CDR2 SVGIG (reference sequence). The CDR3 nucleotides read TGTGCCTGGAGTTACTCGACGGACGTACCCTACGAGCAGTACTTC. Translation gives CAWSYSTDVPYEQYF.

The chain links TRBV19 to TRBJ2-1; D uncertain. V was pared by 7 bases and J by 7 bases, with 8 bases between. Germline CDR1 is LNHDA and CDR2 is SQIVND (reference sequence). The CDR3 runs to 11 residues. CDR3 sequence: CASTSINEQFF. CDR3 DNA sequence: TGTGCCAGTACATCGATAAATGAGCAGTTCTTC.

The rearrangement links TRBV7-9 to TRBJ2-4, with 8 bases that match TRBD2. V was pared by 3 bases and J by 3 bases, with 7 bases of the junction left unmatched. Germline V gene lookup returns CDR1 SEHNR and CDR2 FQNEAQ (reference sequence). The CDR3 loop spans 16 amino acids. The CDR3 spells CASSFAGGKNKNIQYF. Written as DNA, the CDR3 is TGTGCCAGCAGCTTCGCGGGGGGAAAGAACAAAAACATTCAGTACTTC.

The sample holds a few counts of this clone. V is TRBV6-1 and J is TRBJ1-2; D gene unclear. The V gene's germline CDR1 is MNHNS and CDR2 SASEGT. Deletions cut 2 bases from V and 6 bases from J, with 7 bases between. This CDR3 contains 12 residues. CDR3 amino acids: CASSEQPNGYTF. The CDR3 DNA reads as TGTGCCAGCAGTGAACAGCCTAATGGCTACACCTTC.

The chain carries TRBV21-1 and TRBJ2-1. TRBV21-1 has pseudogene status. This CDR3 spans 16 amino acids. CDR3 protein: CASSFFGGAVYDEQFF. CDR3 sequence (DNA): TGTGCCAGCAGCTTCTTCGGGGGCGCCGTCTATGATGAGCAGTTCTTC.

The rearrangement joins TRBV5-1 to TRBJ2-7; TRBD1 matches at 7 bases. The V gene end was trimmed by 4 bases and the J gene end by 4 bases; junction bases not matched to a gene: 23. Germline CDR1 and CDR2: SGHRS and YFSETQ. The CDR3 is made up of 19 amino acids. DNA of the CDR3: TGCGCCAGCAGCCCCCGACAGGGAAGGGGAGACAGACGTTATTACGAGCAGTACTTC. Residues: CASSPRQGRGDRRYYEQYF.

This chain joins TRBV5-1 and TRBJ2-2; no clear D. V shed 2 bases and J shed 1 base, with 9 bases lying between them. The germline V gene encodes CDR1 SGHRS and CDR2 YFSETQ. The CDR3 has 15 amino acids. CDR3 amino acids: CASSFYAGNTGELFF. CDR3 bases: TGCGCCAGCAGCTTTTACGCAGGGAACACCGGGGAGCTGTTTTTT.

The chain links TRBV28 to TRBJ2-3; tentatively, D is TRBD1 (5 bases). Germline V lookup: CDR1 MDHEN, CDR2 SYDVKM. Trimming pared 6 bases from V and 2 bases from J, leaving 15 bases between. The CDR3 has 15 amino acids. This chain's CDR3 is CASRKTGMFTDTQYF. CDR3 DNA: TGTGCCAGCAGGAAAACAGGAATGTTCACAGATACGCAGTATTTT.

The V gene is TRBV7-9, the J gene TRBJ2-5, with 10 bases that match TRBD2. This CDR3 has 14 residues. J gave up 5 bases and V 4 bases, and 4 bases lay outside the gene matches. CDR1 is SEHNR, CDR2 FQNEAQ, per germline (reference sequence). The CDR3 DNA is TGTGCCAGCAGCTCTAGCGGGAGTCTGGAGACCCAGTACTTC. Translated: CASSSSGSLETQYF.

This sequence joins TRBV5-6 and TRBJ2-3; tentatively, D is TRBD1 (5 bases). CDR3 length equals 17 residues. Trimming removed 1 base from V and 5 bases from J, with 20 bases in between. Germline V lookup: CDR1 SGHDT, CDR2 YYEEEE. CDR3 region: CASSLLQDTHWEDTQYF. The CDR3 DNA is TGTGCCAGCAGCTTGTTACAGGACACCCATTGGGAAGATACGCAGTATTTT.

The rearrangement joins TRBV7-9 to TRBJ2-2, with D perhaps TRBD2 (5 bases). Germline V gene data show CDR1 as SEHNR and CDR2 as FQNEAQ (reference sequence). The CDR3 has 13 residues. V was pared by 6 bases and J by 4 bases, with 9 bases between. The CDR3 sequence: CASRRTSTGELFF. CDR3 bases: TGTGCCAGCAGGAGGACTTCCACCGGGGAGCTGTTTTTT. Together with reference TRBV7-9 and TRBJ2-2, the CDR3 gives the full variable domain: DTGVSQNPRHKITKRGQNVTFRCDPISEHNRLYWYRQTLGQGPEFLTYFQNEAQLEKSRLLSDRFSAERPKGSFSTLEIQRTEQGDSAMYLCASRRTSTGELFFGEGSRLTVL.

The chain recombines TRBV6-5 with TRBJ2-2; 15 nucleotides match TRBD2. Germline trimming cut 5 bases from V and 10 bases from J; bases unmatched to any gene: 5. This CDR3 spans 15 amino acids. Per the germline V gene, CDR1 is MNHEY and CDR2 is SVGAGI. CDR3 loop: CASSSRTSGRAELFF. The CDR3 region has the DNA TGTGCCAGCAGTAGCCGGACTAGCGGGAGGGCGGAGCTGTTTTTT.

The V gene is TRBV14, the J gene TRBJ2-7, with D unclear. Germline loops: CDR1 SGHDN, CDR2 FVKESK. The CDR3 is made up of 12 amino acids. V was cut by 1 base and J by 4 bases, with 5 bases left in between. The CDR3, as DNA: TGTGCCAGCAGCCAAGGCCTTTACGAGCAGTACTTC. It yields the protein CASSQGLYEQYF.

This chain uses TRBV5-1 with TRBJ2-7; the D gene is possibly TRBD1 (6 bases). Germline V gene lookup returns CDR1 SGHRS and CDR2 YFSETQ. Trimming cost V 4 bases and J 0 bases, with 17 bases left between them. The CDR3 has 16 residues. CDR3 nucleotide sequence: TGCGCCAGCAGCATGCTCTCCGGGACAAGCTCCTACGAGCAGTACTTC. Residues: CASSMLSGTSSYEQYF.

The rearrangement joins TRBV19 to TRBJ2-7; 7 nucleotides line up with TRBD2. CDR3 length: 14 amino acids. Germline values: CDR1 LNHDA, CDR2 SQIVND (reference sequence). J lost 5 bases, V lost 4 bases, and 8 bases had no gene match. CDR3 loop: CASSSVGGLDEQYF. The DNA of the CDR3 is TGTGCCAGTAGTAGCGTGGGAGGGCTTGACGAGCAGTACTTC.

The CDR3 reads CASSLDFSTEAFF. CDR3 in DNA: TGTGCCAGCAGCTTAGATTTTTCTACTGAAGCTTTCTTT. This sequence joins TRBV11-3 and TRBJ1-1; D gene uncertain. CDR1 and CDR2 from the germline V gene are SGHNT and YENEEA. This CDR3 is built from 13 residues. V lost 0 bases to trimming and J lost 5 bases, with 7 bases between them.

With respect to this clone: The junction differs from germline at one of its ends, possibly a read error. The CDR3 DNA sequence: TGTACCAGCAGTTCCGCGACTAGCGGGATTTATACGCAGTATTTT. Translating it yields CTSSSATSGIYTQYF. The chain couples TRBV27 to TRBJ2-3; TRBD2 agrees at 11 bases. Germline-derived CDR1 and CDR2 are MNHEY and SMNVEV (reference sequence). The CDR3 length is 15 residues.

This sequence joins TRBV7-9 and TRBJ2-1; possible D gene TRBD2, 6 bases. The V and J ends lost 3 bases and 0 bases respectively, with 12 bases between them. The germline CDR1 and CDR2 sequences are SEHNR and FQNEAQ (reference sequence). This CDR3 comprises 16 residues. CDR3 sequence: CASSLRDGGSYNEQFF. Written as DNA, the CDR3 is TGTGCCAGCAGCTTGAGGGACGGGGGCTCCTACAATGAGCAGTTCTTC.

The J gene is TRBJ2-5, the V gene TRBV9, with TRBD1 matching over 9 bases. Trimming cost V 2 bases and J 4 bases; bases outside gene matches: 3. The CDR3 consists of 14 residues. Germline V lookup: CDR1 SGDLS, CDR2 YYNGEE. The DNA of the CDR3 is TGTGCCAGCAGCGTTACAGGGGGCGGAGAGACCCAGTACTTC. Protein sequence: CASSVTGGGETQYF. Together with reference TRBV9 and TRBJ2-5, the CDR3 gives the full variable domain: DSGVTQTPKHLITATGQRVTLRCSPRSGDLSVYWYQQSLDQGLQFLIQYYNGEERAKGNILERFSAQQFPDLHSELNLSSLELGDSALYFCASSVTGGGETQYFGPGTRLLVL.

The chain has TRBV19 and TRBJ1-5; no clear D gene. CDR3 size: 15 residues. Germline CDR1 and CDR2: LNHDA and SQIVND (reference sequence). Trimming cost V 4 bases and J 0 bases, with 10 bases left between them. As DNA, the CDR3 is TGTGCCAGTAGTACAACCCCCTATAGCAATCAGCCCCAGCATTTT. This codes for CASSTTPYSNQPQHF. Complete variable domain (other parts from reference TRBV19 and TRBJ1-5): DGGITQSPKYLFRKEGQNVTLSCEQNLNHDAMYWYRQDPGQGLRLIYYSQIVNDFQKGDIAEGYSVSREKKESFPLTVTSAQKNPTAFYLCASSTTPYSNQPQHFGDGTRLSIL.

V gene TRBV30 combines with J gene TRBJ2-3; D is perhaps TRBD2 (6 bases). V was shortened by 5 bases and J by 2 bases, with 14 bases between the two germline ends. Germline CDR1 and CDR2: GTSNPN and SVGIG (reference sequence). The CDR3 is 14 residues long. CDR3 region: CAWGGTVSTDTQYF. CDR3 DNA sequence: TGTGCCTGGGGGGGGACGGTCTCCACAGATACGCAGTATTTT.